This is a list of T cell receptor beta chains from one sample in a study of beta chain features in type 1 diabetes. Here immunoSEQ multiplex PCR was the method, and the copy in TCRdb shows in-frame clones only, minus some. The sample yields 250,000 to 350,000 clones, around 15% seen once. The sample comprised naive CD4+ T cells from blood. The receptor source for this set is a man younger than 40 with type 1 diabetes. Each CDR3 is given with its conserved first and last residue. D genes are given only for firm matches. The listing skips clone size in some rows; elsewhere it reads once, few, many or a size class.

clone size: .; D gene: .; J gene: TRBJ2-5; V gene: TRBV25-1; CDR3 protein: CASSEPFEGGRQETQYF; CDR3 DNA: TGTGCCAGCAGTGAACCGTTCGAAGGGGGTCGGCAAGAGACCCAGTACTTC
clone size: few; D gene: .; J gene: TRBJ2-1; V gene: TRBV11-3; CDR3 protein: CASSPLPQDEQFF; CDR3 DNA: TGTGCCAGCAGCCCCCTACCTCAGGATGAGCAGTTCTTC
clone size: few; D gene: .; J gene: TRBJ2-1; V gene: TRBV19; CDR3 protein: CASSIERSSYNEQFF; CDR3 DNA: TGTGCCAGTAGTATAGAGAGAAGCTCCTACAATGAGCAGTTCTTC
clone size: .; D gene: .; J gene: TRBJ2-6; V gene: TRBV2; CDR3 protein: CASSERLSGANVLTF; CDR3 DNA: TGTGCCAGCAGTGAACGACTCTCTGGGGCCAACGTCCTGACTTTC
clone size: few; D gene: .; J gene: TRBJ2-7; V gene: TRBV13; CDR3 protein: CASSLSQRRPYEQYF; CDR3 DNA: TGTGCCAGCAGCTTAAGCCAGCGTCGACCCTACGAGCAGTACTTC
clone size: .; D gene: .; J gene: TRBJ2-2; V gene: TRBV30; CDR3 protein: CAWSLPSGLMPGELFF; CDR3 DNA: TGTGCCTGGAGCCTACCCAGCGGCCTTATGCCCGGGGAGCTGTTTTTT
clone size: few; D gene: TRBD2; J gene: TRBJ2-1; V gene: TRBV28; CDR3 protein: CASNVGRTYNEQFF; CDR3 DNA: TGTGCCAGCAATGTCGGGAGGACGTACAATGAGCAGTTCTTC
clone size: few; D gene: .; J gene: TRBJ1-1; V gene: TRBV5-1; CDR3 protein: CASSLLSGGTEAFF; CDR3 DNA: TGCGCCAGCAGCTTGCTCTCGGGAGGCACTGAAGCTTTCTTT
clone size: once; D gene: TRBD2; J gene: TRBJ2-3; V gene: TRBV7-2; CDR3 protein: CASSKQGTSAATQYF; CDR3 DNA: TGTGCCAGCAGCAAACAGGGGACTAGCGCAGCTACGCAGTATTTT
clone size: .; D gene: .; J gene: TRBJ1-4; V gene: TRBV7-9; CDR3 protein: CASSSRASDEKLFF; CDR3 DNA: TGTGCCAGCAGCTCCAGGGCCAGCGATGAAAAACTGTTTTTT
clone size: few; D gene: TRBD2; J gene: TRBJ2-1; V gene: TRBV4-3; CDR3 protein: CASSQMGLAGNEQFF; CDR3 DNA: TGCGCCAGCAGCCAAATGGGACTAGCGGGTAATGAGCAGTTCTTC
clone size: few; D gene: .; J gene: TRBJ2-2; V gene: TRBV21-1; CDR3 protein: CASSNRDRVSGELFF; CDR3 DNA: TGTGCCAGCAGCAACCGGGACAGGGTCTCCGGGGAGCTGTTTTTT
clone size: .; D gene: .; J gene: TRBJ2-2; V gene: TRBV5-4; CDR3 protein: CASSLSPTGELFF; CDR3 DNA: TGTGCCAGCAGCTTGAGCCCGACCGGGGAGCTGTTTTTT
clone size: .; D gene: TRBD2; J gene: TRBJ2-4; V gene: TRBV28; CDR3 protein: CASSFTARRGRAKNIQYF; CDR3 DNA: TGTGCCAGCAGTTTTACGGCGCGGCGGGGGAGGGCCAAAAACATTCAGTACTTC
clone size: .; D gene: .; J gene: TRBJ2-1; V gene: TRBV20-1; CDR3 protein: CSALGSDEQFF; CDR3 DNA: TGCAGTGCCCTCGGGAGCGATGAGCAGTTCTTC
clone size: .; D gene: .; J gene: TRBJ1-5; V gene: TRBV10-3; CDR3 protein: CATSSRDISNQPQHF; CDR3 DNA: TGTGCCACGTCTTCCAGGGACATTAGCAATCAGCCCCAGCATTTT
clone size: few; D gene: .; J gene: TRBJ1-4; V gene: TRBV21-1; CDR3 protein: CASIPGLILEKLFF; CDR3 DNA: TGTGCCAGCATTCCAGGACTGATCTTAGAAAAACTGTTTTTT
clone size: few; D gene: TRBD2; J gene: TRBJ2-3; V gene: TRBV7-9; CDR3 protein: CASSSLGTSGDTQYF; CDR3 DNA: TGTGCCAGCAGCTCCCTCGGGACTAGCGGGGATACGCAGTATTTT
clone size: .; D gene: TRBD1; J gene: TRBJ2-6; V gene: TRBV7-2; CDR3 protein: CASSLWGTDSGANVLTF; CDR3 DNA: TGTGCCAGCAGCTTATGGGGGACAGACTCTGGGGCCAACGTCCTGACTTTC
clone size: .; D gene: .; J gene: TRBJ2-7; V gene: TRBV7-9; CDR3 protein: CASSPRTVSEQYF; CDR3 DNA: TGTGCCAGCAGCCCCCGGACAGTTTCCGAGCAGTACTTC
clone size: .; D gene: .; J gene: TRBJ1-2; V gene: TRBV25-1; CDR3 protein: CASSEWSGLTYGYTF; CDR3 DNA: TGTGCCAGCAGTGAATGGTCAGGCCTAACTTATGGCTACACCTTC
clone size: few; D gene: .; J gene: TRBJ1-1; V gene: TRBV2; CDR3 protein: CASSDQAGYTEAFF; CDR3 DNA: TGTGCCAGCAGTGATCAGGCAGGGTACACTGAAGCTTTCTTT
clone size: .; D gene: TRBD2; J gene: TRBJ2-6; V gene: TRBV28; CDR3 protein: CASTPGGGLKGGANVLTF; CDR3 DNA: TGTGCCAGCACTCCCGGGGGGGGGCTCAAAGGTGGGGCCAACGTCCTGACTTTC
clone size: .; D gene: TRBD2; J gene: TRBJ2-1; V gene: TRBV5-1; CDR3 protein: CASSYSAGGQYNEQFF; CDR3 DNA: TGCGCCAGCAGCTACTCGGCGGGAGGACAATACAATGAGCAGTTCTTC
clone size: .; D gene: .; J gene: TRBJ2-5; V gene: TRBV7-2; CDR3 protein: CASSLAARGETQYF; CDR3 DNA: TGTGCCAGCAGCTTAGCAGCAAGAGGGGAGACCCAGTACTTC
clone size: few; D gene: TRBD2; J gene: TRBJ2-1; V gene: TRBV5-1; CDR3 protein: CASSILADQYNEQFF; CDR3 DNA: TGCGCCAGCAGCATTCTAGCGGACCAGTACAATGAGCAGTTCTTC
clone size: few; D gene: .; J gene: TRBJ2-5; V gene: TRBV5-1; CDR3 protein: CASSLGGVYQETQYF; CDR3 DNA: TGCGCCAGCAGCTTGGGGGGAGTGTACCAAGAGACCCAGTACTTC
clone size: few; D gene: .; J gene: TRBJ2-1; V gene: TRBV9; CDR3 protein: CASSVDFAGEQFF; CDR3 DNA: TGTGCCAGCAGCGTAGATTTCGCCGGGGAGCAGTTCTTC
clone size: few; D gene: TRBD1; J gene: TRBJ2-2; V gene: TRBV27; CDR3 protein: CASSLRDRGNTGELFF; CDR3 DNA: TGTGCCAGCAGTTTAAGGGACAGGGGTAACACCGGGGAGCTGTTTTTT
clone size: .; D gene: .; J gene: TRBJ2-7; V gene: TRBV29-1; CDR3 protein: CSVGRDTAYEQYF; CDR3 DNA: TGCAGCGTCGGCCGGGACACAGCCTACGAGCAGTACTTC
clone size: .; D gene: TRBD1; J gene: TRBJ2-7; V gene: TRBV7-2; CDR3 protein: CASSLGQGGTYEQYF; CDR3 DNA: TGTGCCAGCAGCTTGGGACAGGGGGGGACCTACGAGCAGTACTTC
clone size: few; D gene: TRBD1; J gene: TRBJ2-7; V gene: TRBV15; CDR3 protein: CATSIIRSGGLYEQYF; CDR3 DNA: TGTGCCACCAGCATTATTCGGTCAGGGGGCCTCTACGAGCAGTACTTC
clone size: .; D gene: .; J gene: TRBJ2-3; V gene: TRBV5-1; CDR3 protein: CASSLVPPPDTQYF; CDR3 DNA: TGCGCCAGCAGCTTGGTCCCCCCCCCTGATACGCAGTATTTT
clone size: .; D gene: .; J gene: TRBJ2-1; V gene: TRBV7-3; CDR3 protein: CASSFGSGSYNEQFF; CDR3 DNA: TGTGCCAGCAGCTTTGGTAGCGGATCCTACAATGAGCAGTTCTTC
clone size: few; D gene: TRBD2; J gene: TRBJ2-1; V gene: TRBV7-3; CDR3 protein: CASSPRGLAGGYDEQFF; CDR3 DNA: TGTGCCAGCAGCCCGCGTGGGCTAGCGGGAGGGTACGATGAGCAGTTCTTC
clone size: few; D gene: TRBD1; J gene: TRBJ1-1; V gene: TRBV7-9; CDR3 protein: CASSLSGTGLAFF; CDR3 DNA: TGTGCCAGCAGCTTGTCCGGGACAGGGCTAGCTTTCTTT
clone size: .; D gene: .; J gene: TRBJ2-4; V gene: TRBV2; CDR3 protein: CASSDAGLSQNIQYF; CDR3 DNA: TGTGCCAGCAGTGACGCAGGGTTAAGCCAAAACATTCAGTACTTC
clone size: .; D gene: .; J gene: TRBJ1-5; V gene: TRBV5-1; CDR3 protein: CASSTQQAAGGGKWQPQHF; CDR3 DNA: TGCGCCAGCAGCACACAACAGGCGGCGGGGGGGGGCAAATGGCAGCCCCAGCATTTT
clone size: .; D gene: .; J gene: TRBJ1-5; V gene: TRBV30; CDR3 protein: CAWSVRANQPQHF; CDR3 DNA: TGTGCCTGGAGTGTACGAGCGAATCAGCCCCAGCATTTT
clone size: few; D gene: .; J gene: TRBJ2-1; V gene: TRBV6-4; CDR3 protein: CASSVGTQQFF; CDR3 DNA: TGTGCCAGCAGTGTTGGGACTCAGCAGTTCTTC
clone size: few; D gene: TRBD2; J gene: TRBJ2-1; V gene: TRBV5-4; CDR3 protein: CASSTSGSTYNEQFF; CDR3 DNA: TGTGCCAGCAGCACTAGCGGGAGCACCTACAATGAGCAGTTCTTC
clone size: .; D gene: .; J gene: TRBJ1-1; V gene: TRBV18; CDR3 protein: CASSPAGGAEAFF; CDR3 DNA: TGTGCCAGCTCACCCGCAGGAGGGGCTGAAGCTTTCTTT
clone size: few; D gene: TRBD1; J gene: TRBJ2-1; V gene: TRBV9; CDR3 protein: CASSAGQGGTEPVREQFF; CDR3 DNA: TGTGCCAGCAGCGCCGGACAGGGCGGAACTGAACCCGTCCGGGAGCAGTTCTTC
clone size: .; D gene: TRBD2; J gene: TRBJ2-1; V gene: TRBV5-1; CDR3 protein: CASSLTSAAYNEQFF; CDR3 DNA: TGCGCCAGCAGCCTGACTAGCGCGGCCTACAATGAGCAGTTCTTC
clone size: few; D gene: TRBD1; J gene: TRBJ2-3; V gene: TRBV29-1; CDR3 protein: CSVRDRGADTQYF; CDR3 DNA: TGCAGCGTCCGGGACAGGGGTGCAGATACGCAGTATTTT
clone size: few; D gene: .; J gene: TRBJ2-1; V gene: TRBV29-1; CDR3 protein: CSVEVTRDNEQFF; CDR3 DNA: TGCAGCGTCGAAGTGACTCGAGACAATGAGCAGTTCTTC
clone size: .; D gene: TRBD1; J gene: TRBJ1-1; V gene: TRBV30; CDR3 protein: CAWSTGVGFEAFF; CDR3 DNA: TGTGCCTGGAGTACAGGGGTAGGCTTTGAAGCTTTCTTT
clone size: .; D gene: .; J gene: TRBJ1-2; V gene: TRBV4-2; CDR3 protein: CASSQGTVANYGYTF; CDR3 DNA: TGTGCCAGCAGCCAAGGGACAGTAGCTAACTATGGCTACACCTTC
clone size: few; D gene: .; J gene: TRBJ2-3; V gene: TRBV7-9; CDR3 protein: CASSLTGTDTQYF; CDR3 DNA: TGTGCCAGCAGCTTAACAGGCACAGATACGCAGTATTTT